Following are 26 T cell receptor beta chains from one sample sequenced in a study of T cells in Graves' hyperthyroidism and ophthalmopathy. Amplification targeted TCR beta CDR3 regions from RNA transcripts. During a first-round RT-PCR of the TCR CDR3, the HTBI primer set was used. In TCRdb, the multiplex PCR reads were re-called with MiXCR into one record per CDR3 protein. The sample gives more than 500,000 distinct CDR3 sequences, 40% to 55% of which show up once; about two fifths is in the top ten. The sequenced material came from peripheral blood or thyroid tissue (not recorded which). All receptors come from an adult woman with Graves' disease, either hyperthyroidism or ophthalmopathy (not recorded which).

This clonotype was counted a few times. A read error may be the cause here, since a much bigger clone is one base away. The CDR3 DNA reads TGCAGTGCTAGATATGGGCATGGAGCAGGCAGCAATCAGCCCCAGCATTTT. This sequence encodes CSARYGHGAGSNQPQHF. The genes are TRBV20-1 and TRBJ1-5; D gene unclear. Deletions cut 2 bases from V and 1 base from J, with 18 bases between. The germline CDR1 and CDR2 sequences are DFQATT and SNEGSKA (reference sequence). The CDR3 contains 17 residues.

This clonotype is a singleton in its sample. V gene TRBV7-9 combines with J gene TRBJ2-7; either TRBD1 or TRBD2 may supply D (6 bases each). This CDR3 region has 14 residues. Between the trimmed V and J ends, which lost 3 bases and 3 bases, there was a span of 12 bases. CDR1 SEHNR and CDR2 FQNEAQ come from the germline V gene (reference sequence). As DNA, the CDR3 is TGTGCCAGCAGCTTTGGGGGGCAGAGCTACGAGCAGTACTTC. This translates into CASSFGGQSYEQYF. The whole variable domain, remainder taken from reference TRBV7-9 and TRBJ2-7, is DTGVSQNPRHKITKRGQNVTFRCDPISEHNRLYWYRQTLGQGPEFLTYFQNEAQLEKSRLLSDRFSAERPKGSFSTLEIQRTEQGDSAMYLCASSFGGQSYEQYFGPGTRLTVT.

In regard to this clonotype: One end of the junction is discordant with germline, which a read error may explain. V usage is TRBV4-1 and J usage is TRBJ1-2; 9 positions match TRBD1. Looked up from germline, CDR1 is MGHRA and CDR2 is YSYEKL. CDR3 size: 16 residues. Here the CDR3 reads CASSSGTGMVGYGYTF. The CDR3, as DNA: TGTGCCAGCAGTTCGGGGACAGGGATGGTGGGCTATGGCTACACCTTC.

This clonotype was counted once. The chain is built from TRBV7-9 and TRBJ2-6, with D maybe TRBD1 (5 bases). This CDR3 region has 16 residues. CDR1 and CDR2 (germline): SEHNR, FQNEAQ (reference sequence). V dropped 3 bases and J dropped 0 bases, with 9 bases sitting between them. The CDR3 sequence: CASSFVTGSGANVLTF. The CDR3 DNA sequence: TGTGCCAGCAGCTTCGTCACAGGCTCTGGGGCCAACGTCCTGACTTTC.

This clonotype has a count of ten or more. This chain connects TRBV11-2 to TRBJ2-7; 8 nucleotides agree with TRBD2. This CDR3 has 18 amino acids. The V gene end was trimmed by 4 bases and the J gene end by 4 bases; junction bases not matched to a gene: 18. The V gene's germline CDR1 is SGHAT and CDR2 FQNNGV. Here the CDR3 reads CASSSLFRGAGVGYEQYF. CDR3 bases: TGTGCCAGCAGCTCCCTCTTCAGAGGAGCGGGAGTGGGGTACGAGCAGTACTTC.

The chain employs TRBV7-2 and TRBJ1-4; 9 bases are a match to TRBD1. The CDR3 is made up of 15 amino acids. Per germline, CDR1 SGHTA and CDR2 FQGNSA. V shed 4 bases and J 6 bases; nucleotides not matched to a gene: 6. The CDR3: CASSSGTGIDEKLFF. The CDR3 DNA reads TGTGCCAGCAGCTCAGGGACAGGGATAGATGAAAAACTGTTTTTT.

The chain carries TRBV7-3 and TRBJ1-5, with 8 positions matching TRBD1. Germline V gene data show CDR1 as SGHTA and CDR2 as FQGTGA. The CDR3 contains 15 residues. J lost 6 bases, V lost 2 bases, and 6 bases had no gene match. The CDR3 is CASSLARGLVQPQHF. Here the CDR3 DNA reads TGTGCCAGCAGCTTAGCCAGGGGGCTTGTTCAGCCCCAGCATTTT.

This chain joins TRBV5-4 and TRBJ1-2; D is perhaps TRBD1 (5 bases). Per the germline V gene, CDR1 is SGHNT and CDR2 is YYREEE (reference sequence). The ends were cut back, 4 bases at V and 3 bases at J, with 19 bases in the middle. The CDR3 runs 16 residues. CDR3 sequence (DNA): TGTGCCAGCAGCCAGGGAGGGCGGGTCACAGACTATGGCTACACCTTC. Translated: CASSQGGRVTDYGYTF.

The chain has TRBV10-3 and TRBJ1-5; tentative D call: TRBD1 (5 bases). Germline V CDR1 and CDR2: ENHRY, SYGVKD. V was cut by 4 bases and J by 11 bases, with 21 bases left in between. The CDR3 loop spans 15 amino acids. In DNA form, the CDR3 reads TGTGCCATCAGTGGCCCCCGCACCGGGGCGGAGACCCAGCATTTT. This sequence encodes CAISGPRTGAETQHF.

J is TRBJ2-6 and V is TRBV19; D unclear. CDR1 LNHDA and CDR2 SQIVND come from the germline V gene (reference sequence). Trimming left V 9 bases short and J 0 bases short, with 15 bases between. This CDR3 is built from 16 residues. CDR3 DNA: TGTGCCAGCAGCCAAGATCACAACTCTGGGGCCAACGTCCTGACTTTC. Its protein is CASSQDHNSGANVLTF.

This clonotype has a count of ten or more. This chain uses TRBV6-1 with TRBJ1-6; D not certain. Germline V gene lookup returns CDR1 MNHNS and CDR2 SASEGT. Between the trimmed V and J ends, which lost 11 bases and 0 bases, there was a span of 11 bases. CDR3 length: 14 residues. CDR3 in amino acids: CAGQMGSYNSPLHF. In nucleotides, the CDR3 is TGTGCCGGTCAAATGGGCTCCTATAATTCACCCCTCCACTTT.

The chain has TRBV7-3 and TRBJ1-4, with TRBD1 as a possible D gene (5 bases). The CDR3 length is 16 residues. V was trimmed by 3 bases and J by 0 bases, leaving 11 bases between them. CDR1 and CDR2 from the germline V gene are SGHTA and FQGTGA. The CDR3 DNA reads as TGTGCCAGCAGCTTTGAGGGGAATCCAACTAATGAAAAACTGTTTTTT. Protein product: CASSFEGNPTNEKLFF.

At least ten counts were recorded for this clonotype. V is TRBV7-9 and J is TRBJ2-2; TRBD2 agrees at 11 bases. The J segment lost 6 bases and the V segment lost 5 bases, leaving 2 bases of the junction unmatched. In germline, CDR1 is SEHNR, CDR2 FQNEAQ (reference sequence). The CDR3 covers 14 residues. The CDR3 DNA reads as TGTGCCAGCAGCCCGGGACTAGCGGCCGGGGAGCTGTTTTTT. It specifies CASSPGLAAGELFF.

In nucleotides, the CDR3 is TGTGCCAGCAGCTCCAGGACAGGGACTAATGAAAAACTGTTTTTT. Residues: CASSSRTGTNEKLFF. The V gene is TRBV7-9, the J gene TRBJ1-4, with 8 bases lining up with TRBD1. The CDR3 contains 15 residues. Germline V lookup: CDR1 SEHNR, CDR2 FQNEAQ (reference sequence). V lost 4 bases and J lost 2; bases outside the gene matches: 3.

This clonotype was recorded at least ten times. The chain uses TRBV2 and TRBJ2-2; the D gene is possibly TRBD2 (5 bases). Germline loops: CDR1 SNHLY, CDR2 FYNNEI. The CDR3 spans 15 residues. The V end was cut by 3 bases, the J end by 7 bases, with 15 bases between. This CDR3 is CASSDLVSGVGELFF. The CDR3 nucleotides are TGTGCCAGCAGTGACCTAGTGAGCGGAGTCGGGGAGCTGTTTTTT.

This clonotype was seen repeatedly, ten times or more. The rearrangement joins TRBV7-2 to TRBJ2-7, with D perhaps TRBD2 (5 bases). Trimming took off 6 bases at V and 1 base at J, with 16 bases between the two ends. Germline CDR1 reads SGHTA; CDR2 reads FQGNSA. The CDR3 is made up of 15 amino acids. CDR3 loop: CASSPTWTGSYEQYF. The CDR3 DNA reads TGTGCCAGCAGTCCCACCTGGACGGGGTCCTACGAGCAGTACTTC.

This clonotype has at least ten counts. The rearrangement links TRBV15 to TRBJ2-7; D uncertain. V lost 0 bases to trimming and J lost 0 bases, with 9 bases between them. This CDR3 region has 15 residues. In germline, CDR1 is LNHNV, CDR2 YYDKDF (reference sequence). The CDR3 region has the DNA TGTGCCACCAGCAGAGATTCCCGGAGCTCCTACGAGCAGTACTTC. Amino acids: CATSRDSRSSYEQYF.

The genes are TRBV7-2 and TRBJ2-7; TRBD1 agrees at 8 bases. With the DNA end fitting TRBJ2-5 better, the J assignment may be wrong. Germline V gives CDR1 SGHTA, CDR2 FQGNSA. CDR3 length equals 15 residues. This chain's CDR3 is CASSSTGGFQETQYF. For the CDR3, the DNA is TGTGCCAGCAGCTCTACAGGGGGTTTCCAAGAGACCCAGTACTTC.

This clonotype was seen repeatedly, ten times or more. The chain employs TRBV5-1 and TRBJ1-6; 9 bases match TRBD1. V dropped 3 bases and J dropped 9; count of bases not matched to a gene: 7. The CDR3 has 15 residues. Germline CDR1 reads SGHRS; CDR2 reads YFSETQ. The CDR3 sequence: CASSSDRGGGSPLHF. CDR3 nucleotide sequence: TGCGCCAGCAGCTCGGACAGGGGAGGCGGTTCACCCCTCCACTTT. The full variable domain, its missing parts supplied by reference TRBV5-1 and TRBJ1-6, is KAGVTQTPRYLIKTRGQQVTLSCSPISGHRSVSWYQQTPGQGLQFLFEYFSETQRNKGNFPGRFSGRQFSNSRSEMNVSTLELGDSALYLCASSSDRGGGSPLHFGNGTRLTVT.

J is TRBJ1-6 and V is TRBV7-2; TRBD1 aligns across 10 bases. The V gene end was trimmed by 2 bases and the J gene end by 6 bases; junction bases not matched to a gene: 10. This CDR3 is built from 18 residues. Germline loops: CDR1 SGHTA, CDR2 FQGNSA. CDR3 sequence reads: CASSLSRVGDRGNSPLHF. The CDR3 DNA follows: TGTGCCAGCAGCTTAAGCAGGGTAGGGGACAGGGGTAATTCACCCCTCCACTTT.

This chain joins TRBV7-8 and TRBJ2-6; TRBD1 is a possible D gene (5 bases). The CDR3 loop spans 17 amino acids. Germline loops: CDR1 SGHVS, CDR2 FQNEAQ. Trimming pared 1 base from V and 1 base from J, leaving 11 bases between. Here the CDR3 DNA reads TGTGCCAGCAGCTTAGGGACAAGTACGTCTGGGGCCAACGTCCTGACTTTC. Its protein is CASSLGTSTSGANVLTF.

To note about this clonotype: Compared with germline, one end of the junction differs, possibly owing to a read error. The J gene is TRBJ2-5, the V gene TRBV20-1; the match to TRBD2 covers 7 bases. Germline CDR1 and CDR2: DFQATT and SNEGSKA (reference sequence). The CDR3 spans 15 residues. The CDR3 coding sequence is TGCAGTGTCCTCCCAAGCGGGACCCACCAAGAGACCCAGTACTTT. Protein sequence: CSVLPSGTHQETQYF.

At least ten counts were recorded for this clonotype. Here the CDR3 reads CASSTGSGNTIYF. CDR3 DNA: TGTGCCAGCAGCACAGGGTCTGGAAACACCATATATTTT. The V and J genes are TRBV9 and TRBJ1-3; tentatively, D is TRBD1 (6 bases). The CDR3 is 13 amino acids. Germline V gene data show CDR1 as SGDLS and CDR2 as YYNGEE. V was clipped by 4 bases and J by 1 base, with 6 bases between them.

This clonotype has a handful of counts. Its ends do not fully match the called genes, so a read error is possible. The chain employs TRBV7-8 and TRBJ1-6; D perhaps matches TRBD1 (5 bases). Germline CDR1 is SGHVS and CDR2 is FQNEAQ. The CDR3 has 15 amino acids. CDR3 DNA sequence: TGTGCCAGCAGTTTAGGGTCTGGGGCGAATTCACCCCTCCACTTT. This gives the protein CASSLGSGANSPLHF.

This clonotype was recorded at least ten times. The rearrangement joins TRBV7-6 to TRBJ1-4, with a possible D match to TRBD1 (6 bases). V was cut by 1 base and J by 4 bases, with 10 bases left in between. The germline CDR1 and CDR2 sequences are SGHVS and FNYEAQ. This CDR3 region has 15 residues. The CDR3 nucleotides read TGTGCCAGCAGCTTAGAGGCCAGGGGTAATGAAAAACTGTTTTTT. This gives the protein CASSLEARGNEKLFF.

Details on this clonotype: The DNA is left out, because the CDR3 cannot be placed on it with certainty; the CDR3 is given as TCRdb lists it. The genes are TRBV7-2 and TRBJ1-4; TRBD1 is the table's D call and was not checked against the DNA. The CDR3 adds up to 14 amino acids, both ends counted. From germline, CDR1 is SGHTA and CDR2 FQGNSA. The CDR3 loop reads CAGSFGTGNEKLSF.